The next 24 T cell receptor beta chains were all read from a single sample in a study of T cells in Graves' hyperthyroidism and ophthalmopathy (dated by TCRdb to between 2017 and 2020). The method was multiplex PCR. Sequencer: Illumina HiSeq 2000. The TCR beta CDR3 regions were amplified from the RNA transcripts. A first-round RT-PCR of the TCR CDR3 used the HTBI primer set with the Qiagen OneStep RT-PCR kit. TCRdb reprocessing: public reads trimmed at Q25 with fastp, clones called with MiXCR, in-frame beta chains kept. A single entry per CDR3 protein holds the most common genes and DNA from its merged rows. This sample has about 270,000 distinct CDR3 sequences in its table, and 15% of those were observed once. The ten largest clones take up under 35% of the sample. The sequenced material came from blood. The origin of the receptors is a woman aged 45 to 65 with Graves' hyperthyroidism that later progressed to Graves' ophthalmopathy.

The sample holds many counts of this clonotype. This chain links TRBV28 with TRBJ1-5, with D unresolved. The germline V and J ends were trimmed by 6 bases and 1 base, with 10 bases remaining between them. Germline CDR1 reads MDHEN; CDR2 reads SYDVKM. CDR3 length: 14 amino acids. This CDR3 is CASRTKASNQPQHF. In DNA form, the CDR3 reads TGTGCCAGCAGAACCAAGGCGAGCAATCAGCCCCAGCATTTT.

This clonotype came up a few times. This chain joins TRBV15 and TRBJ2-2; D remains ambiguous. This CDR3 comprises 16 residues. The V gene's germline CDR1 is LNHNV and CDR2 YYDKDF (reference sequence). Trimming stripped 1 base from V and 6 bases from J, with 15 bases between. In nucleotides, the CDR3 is TGTGCCACCAGCAGAGCGGAGCTTGCCCGGGCCGGGGAGCTGTTTTTT. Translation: CATSRAELARAGELFF.

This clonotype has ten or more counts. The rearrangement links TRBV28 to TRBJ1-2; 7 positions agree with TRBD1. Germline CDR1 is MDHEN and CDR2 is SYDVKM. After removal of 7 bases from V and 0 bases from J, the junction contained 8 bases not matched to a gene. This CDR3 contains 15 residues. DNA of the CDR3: TGTGCCAGCACATTCGACAGGGCCCCTAACTATGGCTACACCTTC. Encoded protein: CASTFDRAPNYGYTF.

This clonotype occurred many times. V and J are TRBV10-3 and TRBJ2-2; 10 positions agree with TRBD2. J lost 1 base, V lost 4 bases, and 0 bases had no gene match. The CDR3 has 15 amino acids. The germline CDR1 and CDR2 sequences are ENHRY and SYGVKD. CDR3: CAISASGGNTGELFF. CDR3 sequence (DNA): TGTGCCATCAGTGCTAGCGGGGGGAACACCGGGGAGCTGTTTTTT.

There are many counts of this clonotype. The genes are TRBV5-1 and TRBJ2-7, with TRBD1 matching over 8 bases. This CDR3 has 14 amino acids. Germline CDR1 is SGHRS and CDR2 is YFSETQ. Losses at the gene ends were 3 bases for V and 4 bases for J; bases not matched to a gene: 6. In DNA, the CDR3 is TGCGCCAGCAGCTCGAGCAGGGGGCGGTACGAGCAGTACTTC. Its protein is CASSSSRGRYEQYF.

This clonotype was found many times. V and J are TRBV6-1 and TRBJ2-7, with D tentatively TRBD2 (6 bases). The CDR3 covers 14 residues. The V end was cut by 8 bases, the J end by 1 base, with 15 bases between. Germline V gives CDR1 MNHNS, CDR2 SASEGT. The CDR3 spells CASGPLADSYEQYF. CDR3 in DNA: TGTGCCAGCGGGCCGTTAGCGGATTCCTACGAGCAGTACTTC.

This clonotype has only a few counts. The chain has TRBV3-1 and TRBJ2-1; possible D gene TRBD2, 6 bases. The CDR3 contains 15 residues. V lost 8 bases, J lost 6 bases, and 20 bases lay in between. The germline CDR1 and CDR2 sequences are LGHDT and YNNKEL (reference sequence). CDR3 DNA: TGTGCCAGCGTCACCGAGGGTCTCGGGGGCAATGAGCAGTTCTTC. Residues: CASVTEGLGGNEQFF.

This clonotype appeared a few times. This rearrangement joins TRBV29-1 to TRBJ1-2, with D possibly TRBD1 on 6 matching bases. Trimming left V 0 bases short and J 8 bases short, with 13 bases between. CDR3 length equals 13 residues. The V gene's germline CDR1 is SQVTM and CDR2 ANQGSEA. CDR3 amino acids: CSVEDGQGNGYTF. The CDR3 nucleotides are TGCAGCGTTGAAGATGGGCAGGGGAACGGCTACACCTTC.

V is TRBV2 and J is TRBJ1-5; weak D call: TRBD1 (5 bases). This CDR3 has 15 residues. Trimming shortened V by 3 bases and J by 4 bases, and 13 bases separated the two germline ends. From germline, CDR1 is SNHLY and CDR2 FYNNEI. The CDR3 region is CASSDGSGRNQPQHF. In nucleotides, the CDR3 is TGTGCCAGCAGTGACGGTTCAGGGAGAAATCAGCCCCAGCATTTT.

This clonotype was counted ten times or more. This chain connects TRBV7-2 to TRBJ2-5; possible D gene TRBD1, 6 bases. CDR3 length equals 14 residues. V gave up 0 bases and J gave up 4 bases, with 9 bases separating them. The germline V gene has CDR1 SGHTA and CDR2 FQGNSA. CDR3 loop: CASSLAGGGETQYF. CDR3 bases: TGTGCCAGCAGCTTAGCTGGGGGCGGAGAGACCCAGTACTTC.

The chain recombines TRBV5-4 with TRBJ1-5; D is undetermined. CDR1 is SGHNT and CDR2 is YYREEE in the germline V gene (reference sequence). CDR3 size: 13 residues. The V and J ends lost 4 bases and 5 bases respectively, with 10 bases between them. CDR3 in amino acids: CASSTGRDQPQHF. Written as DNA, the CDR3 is TGTGCCAGCAGCACGGGTCGTGATCAGCCCCAGCATTTT.

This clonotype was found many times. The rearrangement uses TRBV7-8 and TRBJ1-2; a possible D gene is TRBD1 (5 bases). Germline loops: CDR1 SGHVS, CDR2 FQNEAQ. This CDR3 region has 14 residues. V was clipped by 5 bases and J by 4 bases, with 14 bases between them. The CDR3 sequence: CASSPFRDGYGYTF. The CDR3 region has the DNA TGTGCCAGCAGCCCATTCCGGGACGGCTATGGCTACACCTTC. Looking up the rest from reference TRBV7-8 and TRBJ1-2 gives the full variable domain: GAGVSQSPRYKVAKRGQDVALRCDPISGHVSLFWYQQALGQGPEFLTYFQNEAQLDKSGLPSDRFFAERPEGSVSTLKIQRTQQEDSAVYLCASSPFRDGYGYTFGSGTRLTVV.

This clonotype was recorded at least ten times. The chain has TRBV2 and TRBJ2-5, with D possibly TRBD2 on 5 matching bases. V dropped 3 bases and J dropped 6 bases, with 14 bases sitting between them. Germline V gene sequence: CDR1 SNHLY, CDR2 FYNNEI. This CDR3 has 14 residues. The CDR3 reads CASSERVSQKTQYF. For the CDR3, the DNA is TGTGCCAGCAGTGAGAGGGTCAGTCAGAAGACCCAGTACTTC.

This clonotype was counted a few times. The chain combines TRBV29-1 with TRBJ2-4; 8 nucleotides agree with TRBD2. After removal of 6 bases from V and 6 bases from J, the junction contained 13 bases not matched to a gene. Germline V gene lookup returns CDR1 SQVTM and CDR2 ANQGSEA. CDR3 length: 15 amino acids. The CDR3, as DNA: TGCAGCGTGGTCCCGGGACTAGGGGTTCCAAACATTCAGTACTTC. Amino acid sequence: CSVVPGLGVPNIQYF.

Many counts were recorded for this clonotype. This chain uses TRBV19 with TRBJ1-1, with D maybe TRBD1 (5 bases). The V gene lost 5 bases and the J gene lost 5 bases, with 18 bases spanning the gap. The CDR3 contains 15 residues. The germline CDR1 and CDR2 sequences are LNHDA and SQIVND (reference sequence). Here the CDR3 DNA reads TGTGCCAGTAGTGTGTACAGGACCCTCGGAACTGAAGCTTTCTTT. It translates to CASSVYRTLGTEAFF.

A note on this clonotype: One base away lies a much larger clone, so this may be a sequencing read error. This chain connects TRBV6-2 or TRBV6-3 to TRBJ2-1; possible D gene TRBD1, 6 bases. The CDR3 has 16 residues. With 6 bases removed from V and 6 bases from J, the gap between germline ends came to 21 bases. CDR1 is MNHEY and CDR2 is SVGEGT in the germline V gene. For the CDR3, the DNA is TGTGCCAGCAGGGGGGCGGTCTCGGGGTCATGCAATGAGCAGTTCTTC. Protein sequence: CASRGAVSGSCNEQFF.

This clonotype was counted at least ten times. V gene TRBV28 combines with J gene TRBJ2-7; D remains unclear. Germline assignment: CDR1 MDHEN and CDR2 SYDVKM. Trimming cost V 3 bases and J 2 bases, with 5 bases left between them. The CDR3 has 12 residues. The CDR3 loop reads CASSFGPYEQYF. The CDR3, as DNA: TGTGCCAGCAGTTTTGGGCCCTACGAGCAGTACTTC.

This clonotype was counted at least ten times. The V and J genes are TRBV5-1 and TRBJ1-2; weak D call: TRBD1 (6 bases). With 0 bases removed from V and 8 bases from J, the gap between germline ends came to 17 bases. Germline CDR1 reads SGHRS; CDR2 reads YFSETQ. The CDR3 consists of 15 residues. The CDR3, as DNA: TGCGCCAGCAGCTTGGGGAGCCGGGCAGGGGAAGGCTACACCTTC. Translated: CASSLGSRAGEGYTF.

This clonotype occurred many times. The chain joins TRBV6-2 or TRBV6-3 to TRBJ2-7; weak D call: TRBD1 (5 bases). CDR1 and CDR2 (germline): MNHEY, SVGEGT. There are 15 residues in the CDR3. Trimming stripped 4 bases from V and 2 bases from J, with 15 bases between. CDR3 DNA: TGTGCCAGCAGTTTGGCAGGGTTCGGTCCCTACGAGCAGTACTTC. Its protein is CASSLAGFGPYEQYF.

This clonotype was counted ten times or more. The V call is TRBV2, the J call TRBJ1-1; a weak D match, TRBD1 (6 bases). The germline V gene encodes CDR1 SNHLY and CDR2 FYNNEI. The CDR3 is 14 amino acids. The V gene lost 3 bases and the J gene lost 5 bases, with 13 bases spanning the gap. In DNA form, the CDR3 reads TGTGCCAGCAGTGAGTGGAGGGGGTGGACTGAAGCTTTCTTT. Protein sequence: CASSEWRGWTEAFF.

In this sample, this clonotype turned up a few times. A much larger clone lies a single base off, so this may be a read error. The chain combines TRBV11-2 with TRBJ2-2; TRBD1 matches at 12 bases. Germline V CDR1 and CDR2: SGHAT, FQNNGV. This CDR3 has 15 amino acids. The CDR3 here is CASSPGTGGGRELLF. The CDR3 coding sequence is TGTGCCAGCAGCCCAGGGACAGGGGGCGGCCGGGAGCTGCTTTTT.

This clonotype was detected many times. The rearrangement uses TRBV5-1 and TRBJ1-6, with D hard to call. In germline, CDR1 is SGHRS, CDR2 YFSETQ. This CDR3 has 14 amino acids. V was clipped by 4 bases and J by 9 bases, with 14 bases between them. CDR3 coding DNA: TGCGCCAGCAGCCCCGGGGTCTTGGGTTCACCCCTCCACTTT. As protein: CASSPGVLGSPLHF.

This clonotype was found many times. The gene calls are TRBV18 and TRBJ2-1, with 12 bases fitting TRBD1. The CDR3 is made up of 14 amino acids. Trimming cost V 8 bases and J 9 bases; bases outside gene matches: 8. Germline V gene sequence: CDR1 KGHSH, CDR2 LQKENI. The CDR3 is CASLPGQGAGEQFF. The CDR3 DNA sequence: TGTGCCAGCCTTCCGGGACAGGGGGCAGGTGAGCAGTTCTTC.

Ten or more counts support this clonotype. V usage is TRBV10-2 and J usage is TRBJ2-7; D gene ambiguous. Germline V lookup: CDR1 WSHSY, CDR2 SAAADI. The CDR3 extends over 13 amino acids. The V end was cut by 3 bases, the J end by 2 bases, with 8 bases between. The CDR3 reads CASSEGKTYEQYF. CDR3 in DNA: TGCGCCAGCAGTGAAGGGAAAACCTACGAGCAGTACTTC.